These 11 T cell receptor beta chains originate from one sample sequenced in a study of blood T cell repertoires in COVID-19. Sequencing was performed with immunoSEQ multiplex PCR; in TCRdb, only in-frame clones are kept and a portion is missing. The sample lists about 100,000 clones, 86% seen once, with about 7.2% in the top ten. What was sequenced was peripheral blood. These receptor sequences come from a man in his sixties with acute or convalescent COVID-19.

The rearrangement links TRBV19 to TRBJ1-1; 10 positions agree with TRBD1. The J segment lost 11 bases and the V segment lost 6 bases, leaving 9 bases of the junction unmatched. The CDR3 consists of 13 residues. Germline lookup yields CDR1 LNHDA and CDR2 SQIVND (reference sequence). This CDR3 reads CASSHEPGQGAFF. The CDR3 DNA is TGTGCCAGTAGCCACGAGCCGGGACAGGGGGCTTTCTTT.

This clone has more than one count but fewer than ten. CDR3 nucleotides: TGTGCCAGCAGTGCTCTCACAGGGACTATGGAGACCCAGTACTTC. The encoded protein is CASSALTGTMETQYF. The chain uses TRBV2 and TRBJ2-5; possible D gene TRBD2, 7 bases. Trimming took 4 bases from V and 5 from J, leaving 17 bases between them. The CDR3 covers 15 residues. Germline CDR1 is SNHLY and CDR2 is FYNNEI.

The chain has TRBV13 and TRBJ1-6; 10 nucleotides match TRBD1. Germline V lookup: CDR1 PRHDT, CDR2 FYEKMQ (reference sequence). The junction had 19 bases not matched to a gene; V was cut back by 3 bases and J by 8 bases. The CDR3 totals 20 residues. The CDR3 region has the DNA TGTGCCAGCAGCTTTAGAAAACCCCAGGTCCGGGACAGGGGAGATTCACCCCTCCACTTT. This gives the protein CASSFRKPQVRDRGDSPLHF.

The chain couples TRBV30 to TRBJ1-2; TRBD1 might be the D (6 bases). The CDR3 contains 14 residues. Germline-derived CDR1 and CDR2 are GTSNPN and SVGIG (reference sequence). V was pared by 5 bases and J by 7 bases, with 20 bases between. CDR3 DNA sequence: TGTGCCTGGCACGGACAGTTAGGGTGGCGTGGCTACACCTTC. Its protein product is CAWHGQLGWRGYTF.

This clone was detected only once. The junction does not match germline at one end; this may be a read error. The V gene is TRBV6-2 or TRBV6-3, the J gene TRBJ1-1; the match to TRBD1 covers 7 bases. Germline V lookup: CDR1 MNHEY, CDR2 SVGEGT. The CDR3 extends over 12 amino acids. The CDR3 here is CASIYRGGEAFF. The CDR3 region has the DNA TGTGCCAGCATTTACAGGGGCGGAGAAGCTTTCTTT.

The DNA for the CDR3 is TGTGCCAGCAGTTTAAGACAGGGGGGAGTCTACGAGCAGTACTTC. Its protein is CASSLRQGGVYEQYF. The genes are TRBV27 and TRBJ2-7, with TRBD1 matching 9 bases. The ends lost 2 bases at V and 3 bases at J; junction bases unmatched: 5. The germline V gene encodes CDR1 MNHEY and CDR2 SMNVEV (reference sequence). The CDR3 has 15 residues.

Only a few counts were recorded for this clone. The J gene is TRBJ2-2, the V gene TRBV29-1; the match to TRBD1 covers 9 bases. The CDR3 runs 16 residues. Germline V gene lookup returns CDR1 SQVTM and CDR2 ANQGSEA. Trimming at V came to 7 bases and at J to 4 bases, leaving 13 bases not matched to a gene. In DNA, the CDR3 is TGCAGCGGATCTTCCACAGGGGGCGCGGGCACCGGGGAGCTGTTTTTT. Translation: CSGSSTGGAGTGELFF.

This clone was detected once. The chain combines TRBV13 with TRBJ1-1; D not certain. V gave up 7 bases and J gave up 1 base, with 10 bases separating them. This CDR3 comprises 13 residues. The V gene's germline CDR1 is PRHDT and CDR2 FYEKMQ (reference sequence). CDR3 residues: CASTRAGNTEAFF. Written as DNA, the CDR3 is TGTGCCAGCACGAGGGCCGGGAACACTGAAGCTTTCTTT.

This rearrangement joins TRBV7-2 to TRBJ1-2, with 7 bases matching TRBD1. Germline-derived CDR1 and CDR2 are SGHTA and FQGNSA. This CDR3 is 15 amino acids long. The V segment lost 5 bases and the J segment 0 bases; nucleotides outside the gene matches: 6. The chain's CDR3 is CASSHTGASNYGYTF. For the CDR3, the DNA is TGTGCCAGCAGCCATACAGGGGCATCTAACTATGGCTACACCTTC. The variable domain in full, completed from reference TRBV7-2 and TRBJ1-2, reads GAGVSQSPSNKVTEKGKDVELRCDPISGHTALYWYRQSLGQGLEFLIYFQGNSAPDKSGLPSDRFSAERTGGSVSTLTIQRTQQEDSAVYLCASSHTGASNYGYTFGSGTRLTVV.

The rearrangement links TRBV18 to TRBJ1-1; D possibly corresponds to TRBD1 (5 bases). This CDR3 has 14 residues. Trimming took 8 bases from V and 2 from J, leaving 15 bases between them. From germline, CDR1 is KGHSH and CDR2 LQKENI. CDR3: CASTKTETNTEAFF. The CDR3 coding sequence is TGTGCCAGCACTAAGACAGAAACAAACACTGAAGCTTTCTTT.

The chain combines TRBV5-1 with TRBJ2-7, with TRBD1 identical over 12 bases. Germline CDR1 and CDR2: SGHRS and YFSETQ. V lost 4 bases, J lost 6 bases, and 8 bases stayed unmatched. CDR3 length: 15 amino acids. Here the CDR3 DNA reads TGCGCCAGCAGCGCGGAAGGGACAGGGGGCTTCGAGCAGTACTTC. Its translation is CASSAEGTGGFEQYF.